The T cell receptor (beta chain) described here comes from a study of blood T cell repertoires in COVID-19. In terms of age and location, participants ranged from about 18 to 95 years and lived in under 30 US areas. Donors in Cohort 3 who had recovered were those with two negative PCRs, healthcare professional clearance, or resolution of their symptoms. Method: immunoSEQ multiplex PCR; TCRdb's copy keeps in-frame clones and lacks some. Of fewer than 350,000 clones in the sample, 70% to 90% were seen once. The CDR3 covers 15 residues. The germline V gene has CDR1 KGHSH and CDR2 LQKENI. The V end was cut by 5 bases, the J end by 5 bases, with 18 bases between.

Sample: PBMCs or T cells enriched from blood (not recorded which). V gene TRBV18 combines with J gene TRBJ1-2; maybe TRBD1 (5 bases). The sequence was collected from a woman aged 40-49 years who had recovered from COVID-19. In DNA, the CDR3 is TGTGCCAGCTCATCGACGGGGGGGGACTCTTATGGCTACACCTTC. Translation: CASSSTGGDSYGYTF.